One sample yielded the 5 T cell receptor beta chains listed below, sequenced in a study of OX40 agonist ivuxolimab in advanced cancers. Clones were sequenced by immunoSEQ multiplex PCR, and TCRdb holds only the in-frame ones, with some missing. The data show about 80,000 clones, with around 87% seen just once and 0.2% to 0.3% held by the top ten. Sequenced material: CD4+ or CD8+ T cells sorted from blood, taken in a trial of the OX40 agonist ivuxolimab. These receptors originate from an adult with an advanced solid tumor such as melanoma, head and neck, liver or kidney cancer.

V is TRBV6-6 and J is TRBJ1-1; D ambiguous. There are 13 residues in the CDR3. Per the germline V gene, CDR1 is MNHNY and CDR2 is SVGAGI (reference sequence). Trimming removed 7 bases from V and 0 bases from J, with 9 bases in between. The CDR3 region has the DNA TGTGCCAGCACGGGCTTCATGAACACTGAAGCTTTCTTT. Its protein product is CASTGFMNTEAFF.

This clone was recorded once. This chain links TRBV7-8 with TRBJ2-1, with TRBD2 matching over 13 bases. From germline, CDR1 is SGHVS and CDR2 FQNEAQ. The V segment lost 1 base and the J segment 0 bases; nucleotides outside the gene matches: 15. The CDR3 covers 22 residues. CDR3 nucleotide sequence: TGTGCCAGCAGCTTAGTTTCCAGGGTAGGACTAGCGGGAGAGAGCTCCTACAATGAGCAGTTCTTC. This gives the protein CASSLVSRVGLAGESSYNEQFF.

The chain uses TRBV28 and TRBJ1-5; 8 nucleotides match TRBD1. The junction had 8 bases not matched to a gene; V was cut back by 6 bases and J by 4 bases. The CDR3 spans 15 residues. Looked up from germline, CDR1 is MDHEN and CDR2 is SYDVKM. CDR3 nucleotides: TGTGCCAGCAGCCCCGGGACAGGCGGAAATCAGCCCCAGCATTTT. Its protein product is CASSPGTGGNQPQHF. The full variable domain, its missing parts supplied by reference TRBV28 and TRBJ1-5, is DVKVTQSSRYLVKRTGEKVFLECVQDMDHENMFWYRQDPGLGLRLIYFSYDVKMKEKGDIPEGYSVSREKKERFSLILESASTNQTSMYLCASSPGTGGNQPQHFGDGTRLSIL.

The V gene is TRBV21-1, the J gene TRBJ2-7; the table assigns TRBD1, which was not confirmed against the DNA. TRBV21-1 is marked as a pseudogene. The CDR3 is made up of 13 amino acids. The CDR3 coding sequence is TGTGCCAGCAGCTCCCGAGACACCTACGAGCAGTACTTC. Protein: CASSSRDTYEQYF.

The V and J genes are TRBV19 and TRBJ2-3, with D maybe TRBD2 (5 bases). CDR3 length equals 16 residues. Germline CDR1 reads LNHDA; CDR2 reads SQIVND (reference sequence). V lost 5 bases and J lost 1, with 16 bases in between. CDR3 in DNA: TGTGCCAGTAGTCTCACTCCGGGGTCACGCACAGATACGCAGTATTTT. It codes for CASSLTPGSRTDTQYF.